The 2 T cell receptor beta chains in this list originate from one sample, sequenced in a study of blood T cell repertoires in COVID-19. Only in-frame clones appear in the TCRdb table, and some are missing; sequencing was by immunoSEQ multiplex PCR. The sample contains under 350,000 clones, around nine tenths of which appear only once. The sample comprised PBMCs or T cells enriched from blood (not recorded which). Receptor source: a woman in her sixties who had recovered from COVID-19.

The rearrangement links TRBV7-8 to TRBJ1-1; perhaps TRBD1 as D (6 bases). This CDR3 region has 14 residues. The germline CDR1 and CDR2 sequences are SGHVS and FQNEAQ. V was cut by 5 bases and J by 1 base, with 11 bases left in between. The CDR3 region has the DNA TGTGCCAGCAGCAGGACAGAGGGGAACACTGAAGCTTTCTTT. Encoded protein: CASSRTEGNTEAFF.

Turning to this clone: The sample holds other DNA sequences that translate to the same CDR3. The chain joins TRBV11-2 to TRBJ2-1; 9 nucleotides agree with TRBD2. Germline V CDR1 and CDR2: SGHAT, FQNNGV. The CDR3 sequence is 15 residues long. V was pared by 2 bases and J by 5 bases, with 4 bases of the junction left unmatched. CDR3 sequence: CASSLRGLADNEQFF. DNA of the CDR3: TGTGCCAGCAGCTTACGGGGACTAGCCGACAATGAGCAGTTCTTC. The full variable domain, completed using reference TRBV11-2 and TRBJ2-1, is EAGVAQSPRYKIIEKRQSVAFWCNPISGHATLYWYQQILGQGPKLLIQFQNNGVVDDSQLPKDRFSAERLKGVDSTLKIQPAKLEDSAVYLCASSLRGLADNEQFFGPGTRLTVL.